The clone carrying this T cell receptor (beta chain) turned up a few times. Its cognate antigen is unknown. Donors underwent one heparinised blood draw, 95 to 150 mL on average. A CD45RO/CCR7/CD25/CD127/CD95/CD27 panel sorted naive, central memory, regulatory and stem cell-like memory CD4+ cells. This entry belongs to a study of beta chain features in type 1 diabetes. Study results and caveats: No resolution was reached here on whether HLA type influences TCRB rearrangement. TCRB CDR3s from Type 1 diabetes patients were moderately but significantly shorter in all four CD4+ subsets.

The whole isolated RNA underwent reverse transcription, so sequencing captured expressed TCRB transcripts. Libraries were prepared by immunoSEQ multiplex PCR; TCRdb keeps only in-frame clonotypes and omits some of them. Here the sample spans 100,000 to 150,000 clones, roughly 17% being singletons. The origin of this receptor is a man aged 18 to 29 with type 1 diabetes. The specimen was central memory CD4+ T cells from blood.

The CDR3 loop is CASSPGGSRNIQYF. The CDR3 bases are TGTGCCAGCAGCCCTGGGGGGTCCAGGAACATTCAGTACTTC. V usage is TRBV5-4 and J usage is TRBJ2-4; the D gene is possibly TRBD2 (6 bases). From germline, CDR1 is SGHNT and CDR2 YYREEE (reference sequence). V lost 4 bases to trimming and J lost 7 bases, with 15 bases between them. There are 14 residues in the CDR3. Looking up the rest from reference TRBV5-4 and TRBJ2-4 gives the full variable domain: ETGVTQSPTHLIKTRGQQVTLRCSSQSGHNTVSWYQQALGQGPQFIFQYYREEENGRGNFPPRFSGLQFPNYSSELNVNALELDDSALYLCASSPGGSRNIQYFGAGTRLSVL.